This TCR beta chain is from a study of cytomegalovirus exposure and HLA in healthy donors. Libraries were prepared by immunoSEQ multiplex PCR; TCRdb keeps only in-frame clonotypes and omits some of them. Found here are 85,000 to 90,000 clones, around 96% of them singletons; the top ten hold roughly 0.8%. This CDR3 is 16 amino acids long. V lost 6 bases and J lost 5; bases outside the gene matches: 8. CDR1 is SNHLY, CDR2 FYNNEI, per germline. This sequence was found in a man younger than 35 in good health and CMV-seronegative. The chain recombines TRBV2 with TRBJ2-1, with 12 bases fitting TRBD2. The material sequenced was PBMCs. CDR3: CASRGSLAGGHNEQFF. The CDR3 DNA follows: TGTGCCAGCAGGGGTTCCCTAGCGGGAGGGCACAATGAGCAGTTCTTC. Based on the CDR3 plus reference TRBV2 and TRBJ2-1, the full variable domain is EPEVTQTPSHQVTQMGQEVILRCVPISNHLYFYWYRQILGQKVEFLVSFYNNEISEKSEIFDDQFSVERPDGSNFTLKIRSTKLEDSAMYFCASRGSLAGGHNEQFFGPGTRLTVL.